These 19 T cell receptor beta chains came from one sample sequenced in a study of cytomegalovirus exposure and HLA in healthy donors. Primers for the PCR totalled 60 Vbeta and 13 Jbeta. The data were produced by immunoSEQ multiplex PCR, yet TCRdb's version contains in-frame clones alone and is incomplete. The sample shows about 130,000 clones, roughly 78% of them seen only once. Sequenced sample: PBMCs. The receptor source for this set is a man aged 25 to 40 in good health.

This chain connects TRBV11-1 to TRBJ2-2; 10 nucleotides line up with TRBD2. Looked up from germline, CDR1 is SGHAT and CDR2 is FQDESV (reference sequence). J was trimmed by 6 bases and V by 1 base; bases with no gene match: 5. The CDR3 is made up of 16 amino acids. The CDR3 sequence is CASSLVLAGVSGELFF. The CDR3 region has the DNA TGTGCCAGCAGCTTAGTCCTAGCGGGAGTGTCCGGGGAGCTGTTTTTT.

The chain carries TRBV5-8 and TRBJ2-3; D is possibly TRBD2 (7 bases). V was shortened by 2 bases and J by 4 bases, with 14 bases between the two germline ends. Germline CDR1 SGHTS, CDR2 YDEGEE. The CDR3 has 15 residues. CDR3 DNA: TGTGCCAGCAGCTTCCCCGGGGGGCGCCCAGATACGCAGTATTTT. Protein product: CASSFPGGRPDTQYF.

V usage is TRBV4-3 and J usage is TRBJ1-1, with a possible D match to TRBD1 (6 bases). The germline V and J ends were trimmed by 1 base and 1 base, with 7 bases remaining between them. CDR1 and CDR2 from the germline V gene are LGHNA and YSLEER. The CDR3 runs to 14 residues. CDR3 region: CASSQADRNTEAFF. The CDR3 DNA follows: TGCGCCAGCAGCCAAGCGGACAGGAACACTGAAGCTTTCTTT.

The chain recombines TRBV11-2 with TRBJ2-5; D is unresolved. Between the trimmed V and J ends, which lost 5 bases and 2 bases, there was a span of 9 bases. This CDR3 has 13 amino acids. Looked up from germline, CDR1 is SGHAT and CDR2 is FQNNGV. CDR3 region: CASSPHIQETQYF. CDR3 sequence (DNA): TGTGCCAGCAGCCCCCACATTCAAGAGACCCAGTACTTC.

J is TRBJ2-3 and V is TRBV19, with D maybe TRBD1 (5 bases). Germline values: CDR1 LNHDA, CDR2 SQIVND (reference sequence). The CDR3 sequence is 14 residues long. V lost 7 bases to trimming and J lost 1 base, with 12 bases between them. CDR3: CASTETQGTDTQYF. Here the CDR3 DNA reads TGTGCCAGTACCGAAACACAGGGCACAGATACGCAGTATTTT.

DNA of the CDR3: TGTGCCATCAGTTTAGCGGGAAGTTCCTACGAGCAGTACTTC. This sequence encodes CAISLAGSSYEQYF. The rearrangement links TRBV10-3 to TRBJ2-7; 8 nucleotides line up with TRBD2. The ends lost 5 bases at V and 1 base at J; junction bases unmatched: 4. This CDR3 is 14 amino acids long. CDR1 is ENHRY and CDR2 is SYGVKD in the germline V gene.

V gene TRBV15 combines with J gene TRBJ2-2; D is undetermined. The CDR3 runs 14 residues. V dropped 4 bases and J dropped 3 bases, with 9 bases sitting between them. CDR1 is LNHNV and CDR2 is YYDKDF in the germline V gene (reference sequence). The CDR3 DNA is TGTGCCACCAGCACCCTGGGCGACACCGGGGAGCTGTTTTTT. Its translation: CATSTLGDTGELFF.

The rearrangement uses TRBV10-3 and TRBJ1-5; D is uncertain. V was pared by 6 bases and J by 2 bases, with 8 bases between. The germline CDR1 and CDR2 sequences are ENHRY and SYGVKD. This CDR3 contains 13 residues. Here the CDR3 reads CAIRAERNQPQHF. The CDR3 DNA reads as TGTGCCATCAGAGCGGAGCGCAATCAGCCCCAGCATTTT.

The genes are TRBV7-9 and TRBJ2-3, with 9 bases matching TRBD2. CDR1 is SEHNR, CDR2 FQNEAQ, per germline (reference sequence). The CDR3 is 16 residues long. The V segment lost 5 bases and the J segment 4 bases; nucleotides outside the gene matches: 10. The CDR3 sequence is CASSPLSGRRADTQYF. For the CDR3, the DNA is TGTGCCAGCAGCCCCCTTAGCGGGAGAAGGGCAGATACGCAGTATTTT.

Only a few counts were recorded for this clone. This rearrangement joins TRBV9 to TRBJ2-2; D unclear. Germline assignment: CDR1 SGDLS and CDR2 YYNGEE. This CDR3 is built from 14 residues. V shed 4 bases and J shed 2 bases, with 9 bases lying between them. In DNA, the CDR3 is TGTGCCAGCAGCCCGCGATACAACACCGGGGAGCTGTTTTTT. The encoded protein is CASSPRYNTGELFF.

In this sample, this clone turned up a few times. This sequence joins TRBV19 and TRBJ2-7, with D maybe TRBD1 (5 bases). The ends were cut back, 1 base at V and 5 bases at J, with 9 bases in the middle. Germline V gene sequence: CDR1 LNHDA, CDR2 SQIVND (reference sequence). There are 13 residues in the CDR3. As DNA, the CDR3 is TGTGCCAGTAGTATAGTCCCAGGGAACGAGCAGTACTTC. It yields the protein CASSIVPGNEQYF.

The chain is built from TRBV13 and TRBJ1-1; maybe TRBD1 (5 bases). Per germline, CDR1 PRHDT and CDR2 FYEKMQ (reference sequence). The length of the CDR3 is 13 residues. The germline V and J ends were trimmed by 0 bases and 6 bases, with 8 bases remaining between them. This CDR3 reads CASSLGPGSEAFF. As DNA, the CDR3 is TGTGCCAGCAGCTTAGGGCCAGGGTCTGAAGCTTTCTTT. Full variable domain (remainder filled in from reference TRBV13 and TRBJ1-1): AAGVIQSPRHLIKEKRETATLKCYPIPRHDTVYWYQQGPGQDPQFLISFYEKMQSDKGSIPDRFSAQQFSDYHSELNMSSLELGDSALYFCASSLGPGSEAFFGQGTRLTVV.

CDR3 region: CASGLASSEQYF. CDR3 bases: TGTGCTAGTGGTTTGGCCTCTAGCGAGCAGTACTTC. The chain joins TRBV12-5 to TRBJ2-7; D unresolved. Germline CDR1 is LGHNT and CDR2 is FRNRAP. The CDR3 loop spans 12 amino acids. Between the trimmed V and J ends, which lost 1 base and 6 bases, there was a span of 7 bases.

The CDR3: CASSSGRSYEQYF. In DNA form, the CDR3 reads TGCGCCAGCTCTAGCGGGCGGTCCTACGAGCAGTACTTC. The genes are TRBV5-1 and TRBJ2-7; 8 bases are shared with TRBD2. The CDR3 is 13 residues long. CDR1 and CDR2 (germline): SGHRS, YFSETQ. With V trimmed by 7 bases and J by 1 base, 4 bases remained unmatched.

This sequence joins TRBV7-9 and TRBJ2-7; D is perhaps TRBD2 (6 bases). Germline V gene data show CDR1 as SEHNR and CDR2 as FQNEAQ (reference sequence). CDR3 length equals 15 residues. Trimming pared 0 bases from V and 1 base from J, leaving 10 bases between. CDR3 region: CASSLARDASYEQYF. The CDR3 DNA reads as TGTGCCAGCAGCTTAGCGCGGGACGCGTCCTACGAGCAGTACTTC.

The chain recombines TRBV19 with TRBJ1-4, with 7 bases fitting TRBD1. J was trimmed by 8 bases and V by 5 bases; bases with no gene match: 11. The CDR3 is 15 residues long. Germline CDR1 is LNHDA and CDR2 is SQIVND (reference sequence). The DNA of the CDR3 is TGTGCCAGTAGTCCGAGGGACAGCGCCTCGGAAAAACTGTTTTTT. Encoded protein: CASSPRDSASEKLFF.

The chain combines TRBV19 with TRBJ2-5; 7 nucleotides agree with TRBD1. V gave up 10 bases and J gave up 5 bases; unmatched junction bases: 10. The germline CDR1 and CDR2 sequences are LNHDA and SQIVND (reference sequence). There are 13 residues in the CDR3. This CDR3 is CATEGASGETQYF. CDR3 coding DNA: TGTGCCACCGAGGGGGCGTCAGGGGAGACCCAGTACTTC.

This sequence joins TRBV19 and TRBJ2-7; a possible D gene is TRBD1 (8 bases). There are 13 residues in the CDR3. V lost 6 bases and J lost 4, with 13 bases in between. Germline-derived CDR1 and CDR2 are LNHDA and SQIVND (reference sequence). The CDR3 here is CASSLQGGYEQYF. CDR3 bases: TGTGCCAGTAGCTTACAGGGGGGGTACGAGCAGTACTTC.

This chain uses TRBV6-6 with TRBJ2-7; TRBD2 is a possible D gene (6 bases). The germline V gene encodes CDR1 MNHNY and CDR2 SVGAGI (reference sequence). Deletions cut 5 bases from V and 1 base from J, with 6 bases between. This CDR3 is 12 amino acids long. In DNA form, the CDR3 reads TGTGCCAGCAGTGCGGGATCCTACGAGCAGTACTTC. Residues: CASSAGSYEQYF.